This TCR beta chain was identified during a study of cytomegalovirus exposure and HLA in healthy donors. Study-level findings and limits: The authors confirmed in vitro that a few CMV-associated chains were specific for CMV antigens. Most sequenced TCRs were rare (though some public TCRs occurred in many donors).

The CDR3 spans 14 residues. The data were produced by immunoSEQ multiplex PCR, yet TCRdb's version contains in-frame clones alone and is incomplete. The sample yields about 150,000 clones, about 94% seen once. This clone has just one count. The antigen remains undetermined. The sample consisted of PBMCs. The origin of this receptor is a man aged 18 to 30 in good health and CMV-seropositive. V usage is TRBV12-1 and J usage is TRBJ2-5; TRBD2 is taken as the D call from the table, unchecked against the DNA. TRBV12-1 corresponds to a pseudogene. This chain's CDR3 is CASRAAAGDETQYF. CDR3 DNA sequence: TGTGCCAGCAGGGCCGCGGCGGGGGACGAGACCCAGTACTTC.